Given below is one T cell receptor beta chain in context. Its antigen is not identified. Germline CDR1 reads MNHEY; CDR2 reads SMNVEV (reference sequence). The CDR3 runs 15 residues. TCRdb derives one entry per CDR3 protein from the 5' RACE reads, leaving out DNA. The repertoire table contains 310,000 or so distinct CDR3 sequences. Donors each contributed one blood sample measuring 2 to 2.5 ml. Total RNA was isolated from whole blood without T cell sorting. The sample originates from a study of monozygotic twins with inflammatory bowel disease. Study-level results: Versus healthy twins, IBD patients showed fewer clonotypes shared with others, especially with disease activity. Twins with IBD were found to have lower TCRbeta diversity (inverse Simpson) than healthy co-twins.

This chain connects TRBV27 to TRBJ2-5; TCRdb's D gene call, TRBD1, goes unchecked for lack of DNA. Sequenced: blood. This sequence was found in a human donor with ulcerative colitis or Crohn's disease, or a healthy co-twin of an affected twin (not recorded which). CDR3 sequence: CASSAGRLYQETQYF.